This entry describes one TCR beta chain. No antigen is known for it. The data derive from a study of vaccination effects on CD4 cells after COVID-19. Study outcomes and limitations: Pronounced clonal contraction occurred in clones induced by infection and by vaccine late after vaccination.

The ViraFEST assay expanded antigen-specific CD4+ T cells with viral peptide pools before sequencing. The culture ran for 9 to 11 days, and then CD4+ T cells were isolated. Repertoires were generated with immunoSEQ multiplex PCR, while TCRdb's copy carries only in-frame clones and drops some. The profile covers more than 30,000 clones, with roughly 62% appearing a single time and approximately 29% taken by the ten largest. The starting material was CD4+ T cells from PBMCs cultured with HCoV-229E spike peptides, obtained before COVID-19 vaccination. This TCR came from a human donor who received a COVID-19 vaccine.

CDR3 nucleotides: TGTGCCAGCTCAACAGGGGTTCAAGAGACCCAGTACTTC. Its protein is CASSTGVQETQYF. V is TRBV18 and J is TRBJ2-5, with 7 bases fitting TRBD1. The junction had 2 bases not matched to a gene; V was cut back by 5 bases and J by 2 bases. CDR1 and CDR2 from the germline V gene are KGHSH and LQKENI. CDR3 length equals 13 residues.